The 3 T cell receptor beta chains listed next were all sequenced from one sample in a study of blood T cell repertoires in COVID-19. Measured with immunoSEQ multiplex PCR; TCRdb has only the in-frame clones, and not every one. The table shows about 670,000 clones, with about 87% occurring only once. Sequencing was performed on peripheral blood. The receptors shown here come from a woman younger than 30 with acute or convalescent COVID-19.

The chain is built from TRBV5-1 and TRBJ2-7; D is possibly TRBD1 (6 bases). The CDR3 has 16 amino acids. Trimming pared 3 bases from V and 2 bases from J, leaving 18 bases between. The V gene's germline CDR1 is SGHRS and CDR2 YFSETQ. The CDR3 is CASSSRPGHKTYEQYF. In nucleotides, the CDR3 is TGCGCCAGCAGCTCGCGACCGGGACACAAGACCTACGAGCAGTACTTC.

The V gene is TRBV11-2, the J gene TRBJ1-2; D is undetermined. Per the germline V gene, CDR1 is SGHAT and CDR2 is FQNNGV. The CDR3 length is 13 residues. Trimming shortened V by 5 bases and J by 4 bases, and 11 bases separated the two germline ends. The CDR3 loop is CASSPELGYGYTF. CDR3 coding DNA: TGTGCCAGCAGCCCCGAGCTCGGCTATGGCTACACCTTC.

This sequence joins TRBV29-1 and TRBJ2-7, with D perhaps TRBD2 (6 bases). The V gene's germline CDR1 is SQVTM and CDR2 ANQGSEA. There are 12 residues in the CDR3. V dropped 5 bases and J dropped 3 bases, with 11 bases sitting between them. The CDR3: CSVWDLGYEQYF. CDR3 coding DNA: TGCAGCGTTTGGGACTTGGGCTACGAGCAGTACTTC.